Listed below are T cell receptor beta chains from one sample, sequenced in a study of cytomegalovirus exposure and HLA in healthy donors. Measured with immunoSEQ multiplex PCR; TCRdb has only the in-frame clones, and not every one. Of about 170,000 clones listed, approximately 78% are singletons. Sequencing was carried out using PBMCs. These receptors came from a woman in her late teens or twenties in good health and CMV-seronegative. Each CDR3 is given with its conserved first and last residue. The order of the fields is D gene, clone size, J gene, V gene, CDR3 protein, CDR3 DNA. D genes are given only for firm matches. Some rows have no size entry. The others give once, few or many, or a class for an expanded clone.

>TRBD1|few|TRBJ2-5|TRBV9
CASSVGSWTGDQETQYF
TGTGCCAGCAGCGTAGGCAGTTGGACAGGGGACCAAGAGACCCAGTACTTC
>TRBD1|.|TRBJ1-6|TRBV7-3
CASSGTGGTPLHF
TGTGCCAGCAGCGGAACAGGGGGTACACCCCTCCACTTT
>TRBD1|few|TRBJ1-2|TRBV6-6
CASSYNYPGGYGYTF
TGTGCCAGCAGTTACAACTACCCAGGGGGTTACGGCTACACCTTC
>.|.|TRBJ1-1|TRBV7-3
CASSLSKNTEAFF
TGTGCCAGCAGCTTAAGTAAGAACACTGAAGCTTTCTTT
>TRBD1|.|TRBJ2-5|TRBV5-8
CASSVKVGTEEAQYF
TGTGCCAGCAGCGTCAAGGTGGGGACAGAAGAGGCCCAGTACTTC
>.|.|TRBJ1-2|TRBV5-1
CASSLMAAGAARNYGYTF
TGCGCCAGCAGCTTGATGGCCGCTGGGGCAGCGAGAAACTATGGCTACACCTTC
>TRBD2|.|TRBJ2-5|TRBV6-5
CASSSSGGAQETQYF
TGTGCCAGCAGCTCTAGCGGGGGGGCCCAAGAGACCCAGTACTTC
>TRBD1|.|TRBJ2-2|TRBV15
CATSRVMGTANTGELFF
TGTGCCACCAGCAGAGTAATGGGGACAGCCAACACCGGGGAGCTGTTTTTT
>.|few|TRBJ2-3|TRBV6-1
CASSEEGFGTDTQYF
TGTGCCAGCAGTGAAGAGGGGTTTGGCACAGATACGCAGTATTTT
>.|.|TRBJ1-1|TRBV15
CATSRDRASTEAFF
TGTGCCACCAGCAGAGACAGGGCGAGCACTGAAGCTTTCTTT
>.|.|TRBJ2-2|TRBV7-2
CASSFIAGELFF
TGTGCCAGCAGCTTTATCGCCGGGGAGCTGTTTTTT
>.|.|TRBJ2-4|TRBV5-6
CASKQLAKNIQYF
TGTGCCAGTAAACAGCTAGCCAAAAACATTCAGTACTTC
>.|.|TRBJ1-5|TRBV5-1
CASSPVTAGPQHF
TGCGCCAGCAGCCCAGTGACAGCTGGGCCCCAGCATTTT
>.|.|TRBJ1-2|TRBV5-6
CASSLNREVGYGYTF
TGTGCCAGCAGTCTTAACAGGGAAGTTGGCTATGGCTACACCTTC
>.|.|TRBJ2-5|TRBV6-5
CASRTQGRKETQYF
TGTGCCAGCAGAACACAGGGTCGCAAAGAGACCCAGTACTTC
>TRBD1|.|TRBJ2-1|TRBV25-1
CASSESYRGFNEQFF
TGTGCCAGCAGTGAATCTTACAGGGGATTCAATGAGCAGTTCTTC
>.|.|TRBJ1-6|TRBV7-8
CASSLQGSYNSPLHF
TGTGCCAGCAGCTTGCAGGGCTCCTATAATTCACCCCTCCACTTT
>.|.|TRBJ1-1|TRBV29-1
CSVRVGRNEAFF
TGCAGCGTCAGAGTAGGGAGGAATGAAGCTTTCTTT
>TRBD1|.|TRBJ1-2|TRBV5-4
CASSLNGRGLVGYTF
TGTGCCAGCAGCTTGAATGGCAGGGGGCTCGTCGGCTACACCTTC
>.|few|TRBJ1-1|TRBV5-4
CASSLVAGTEAFF
TGTGCCAGCAGCTTGGTGGCAGGGACTGAAGCTTTCTTT
>.|.|TRBJ2-1|TRBV9
CASSVSPIRYNEQFF
TGTGCCAGCAGCGTTTCCCCCATCAGGTACAATGAGCAGTTCTTC
>.|.|TRBJ1-1|TRBV5-1
CASSFLDSLNTEAFF
TGCGCCAGCAGCTTCTTGGACAGCTTGAACACTGAAGCTTTCTTT
>.|.|TRBJ1-3|TRBV9
CASSVRGLSGNTIYF
TGTGCCAGCAGCGTAAGAGGGTTGTCTGGAAACACCATATATTTT
>TRBD1|.|TRBJ2-2|TRBV2
CASRAQGAGELFF
TGTGCCAGCAGGGCACAGGGGGCCGGGGAGCTGTTTTTT
>.|.|TRBJ1-5|TRBV7-9
CASSLGGGQVGSNQPQHF
TGTGCCAGCAGCTTAGGAGGGGGACAAGTTGGCAGCAATCAGCCCCAGCATTTT
>TRBD1|.|TRBJ1-4|TRBV6-5
CASRPDRVEKLFF
TGTGCCAGCAGGCCGGACAGGGTTGAAAAACTGTTTTTT
>.|.|TRBJ1-1|TRBV9
CASSVGTVTEAFF
TGTGCCAGCAGCGTAGGGACAGTTACTGAAGCTTTCTTT
>.|.|TRBJ2-5|TRBV2
CASSVRQDRMETQYF
TGTGCCAGCAGTGTCCGACAGGATAGGATGGAGACCCAGTACTTC
>.|.|TRBJ1-4|TRBV5-5
CASSLNRRAGGEKLFF
TGTGCCAGCAGCTTAAATCGAAGGGCAGGCGGGGAAAAACTGTTTTTT
>.|.|TRBJ1-5|TRBV5-6
CASSLGGFSNQPQHF
TGTGCCAGCAGCTTGGGCGGGTTTAGCAATCAGCCCCAGCATTTT
>TRBD2|.|TRBJ2-4|TRBV7-8
CASSLGGGENIQYF
TGTGCCAGCAGCCTCGGGGGGGGCGAAAACATTCAGTACTTC
>.|many|TRBJ2-1|TRBV7-7
CASSAPTGSFYNEQFF
TGTGCTAGCAGCGCCCCGACTGGTTCCTTTTACAATGAGCAGTTCTTC
>TRBD1|.|TRBJ1-2|TRBV5-4
CASSVPGQAGGYTF
TGTGCCAGCAGCGTGCCGGGACAGGCGGGGGGCTACACCTTC
>.|.|TRBJ1-2|TRBV25-1
CASSAEGNYGYTF
TGTGCCAGCAGTGCCGAGGGAAACTATGGCTACACCTTC
>TRBD2|.|TRBJ2-1|TRBV4-2
CASSQEGRESMEDEQFF
TGTGCCAGCAGCCAAGAGGGGCGGGAGAGTATGGAGGATGAGCAGTTCTTC
>.|.|TRBJ1-1|TRBV11-2
CASSFSQANTEAFF
TGTGCCAGCAGCTTTTCACAGGCGAACACTGAAGCTTTCTTT
>TRBD1|.|TRBJ1-1|TRBV29-1
CSALRTGGSSNTEAFF
TGCAGCGCATTAAGGACAGGGGGCAGTTCTAACACTGAAGCTTTCTTT
>TRBD1|.|TRBJ2-2|TRBV5-1
CASSPGQVSGTGELFF
TGCGCCAGCAGCCCCGGACAGGTATCGGGCACCGGGGAGCTGTTTTTT
>TRBD1|.|TRBJ1-2|TRBV6-1
CASSAWDRGGYGYTF
TGTGCCAGCAGTGCTTGGGACAGGGGGGGCTATGGCTACACCTTC
>TRBD1|.|TRBJ1-1|TRBV2
CASSEGQGGTEAFF
TGTGCCAGCAGCGAGGGACAGGGAGGGACTGAAGCTTTCTTT
>TRBD1|.|TRBJ2-7|TRBV4-1
CASSQAGTGTYEQYF
TGCGCCAGCAGCCAAGCCGGGACAGGGACCTACGAGCAGTACTTC
>TRBD1|.|TRBJ1-6|TRBV5-1
CASSLDLGTGYNSPLHF
TGCGCCAGCAGCTTGGATCTCGGGACAGGTTATAATTCACCCCTCCACTTT
>TRBD2|.|TRBJ2-1|TRBV19
CASSVPGTSGYNEQFF
TGTGCCAGTAGTGTCCCCGGGACTAGCGGATACAATGAGCAGTTCTTC
>.|once|TRBJ1-2|TRBV2
CASRPAVRGYTF
TGTGCCAGCAGGCCGGCGGTACGCGGCTACACCTTC
>.|.|TRBJ1-1|TRBV18
CASSPLVTEVTEAFF
TGTGCCAGCTCACCTTTGGTCACGGAGGTCACTGAAGCTTTCTTT
>.|.|TRBJ1-1|TRBV4-2
CASSQRTGIKAFF
TGTGCCAGCAGCCAGCGTACAGGGATCAAAGCTTTCTTT
>TRBD1|.|TRBJ2-7|TRBV13
CASSEWGQRSSYEQYF
TGTGCCAGCAGCGAATGGGGACAGAGGAGCTCCTACGAGCAGTACTTC
>TRBD1|.|TRBJ1-5|TRBV2
CASSERQGGFQPQHF
TGTGCCAGCAGTGAGAGACAGGGGGGTTTTCAGCCCCAGCATTTT